This TCR beta chain was recovered during a study of radiotherapy plus CTLA-4 blockade in lung cancer. The CDR3 is made up of 15 amino acids. With 2 bases clipped from V and 1 base from J, the junction kept 4 bases outside the gene matches. Germline-derived CDR1 and CDR2 are SEHNR and FQNEAQ (reference sequence). Sequencing used immunoSEQ multiplex PCR; TCRdb keeps in-frame clones, though not all of them. The sample contains 84,000 or so clones, approximately 82% of which appear only once. The sample consisted of peripheral blood, taken from a patient treated with radiotherapy plus ipilimumab. The chain carries TRBV7-9 and TRBJ2-7; 8 nucleotides agree with TRBD2. The TCR was taken from a human donor with non-small cell lung cancer that progressed on radiotherapy plus ipilimumab. For the CDR3, the DNA is TGTGCCAGCAGCTTACCGGGACTAGGTTCCTACGAGCAGTACTTC. Residues: CASSLPGLGSYEQYF.